This T cell receptor (beta chain) stems from a study of glioma-infiltrating T cells after dendritic cell vaccination. Looking at the study overall: Glioblastoma patients came from Phase I and II dendritic cell vaccination trials. Treatment, given 2003 to 2012, was autologous tumor lysate-pulsed dendritic cell vaccination.

This clone appeared a few times. Germline V gene sequence: CDR1 SGDLS, CDR2 YYNGEE. V lost 3 bases, J lost 0 bases, and 10 bases lay in between. This CDR3 has 16 residues. Input was around 2.1 ug genomic DNA, or all available if less. Primers: 60 V beta forward and 13 J beta reverse. Only in-frame clones appear in the TCRdb table, and some are missing; sequencing was by immunoSEQ multiplex PCR. The sample records 55,000 to 70,000 clones, 82% being singletons. Specimen: blood, collected before dendritic cell vaccination. This chain connects TRBV9 to TRBJ1-6; possible D gene TRBD1, 6 bases. The clonotype was recovered from a human donor with glioblastoma. CDR3 sequence reads: CASSAGGHSYNSPLHF. CDR3 bases: TGTGCCAGCAGCGCGGGGGGCCACTCCTATAATTCACCCCTCCACTTT.